This entry lists 20 T cell receptor beta chains sequenced from one sample in a study of blood T cell repertoires in COVID-19. Produced via immunoSEQ multiplex PCR; TCRdb's table is partial and in-frame only. The sample includes around 250,000 clones, approximately 89% of them seen just once. The material sequenced was peripheral blood. The receptors shown here come from a man aged 35-49 years with active or convalescent COVID-19.

The V call is TRBV24-1, the J call TRBJ2-1; TRBD2 agrees at 10 bases. The V gene's germline CDR1 is KGHDR and CDR2 SFDVKD. Trimming at V came to 5 bases and at J to 8 bases, leaving 8 bases not matched to a gene. This CDR3 spans 15 amino acids. The CDR3 sequence is CATSGGTSGAYEQFF. DNA for the CDR3: TGTGCCACCAGTGGTGGAACTAGCGGGGCCTATGAGCAGTTCTTC.

The table lists this clone with a few counts. This chain uses TRBV5-1 with TRBJ2-1, with 10 bases fitting TRBD2. The V gene's germline CDR1 is SGHRS and CDR2 YFSETQ. The CDR3 is 15 amino acids. J lost 8 bases, V lost 0 bases, and 5 bases had no gene match. CDR3 in amino acids: CASSLGLAGADEQFF. CDR3 coding DNA: TGCGCCAGCAGCTTGGGTCTAGCGGGAGCAGATGAGCAGTTCTTC.

The chain recombines TRBV5-1 with TRBJ2-3; weak D call: TRBD2 (5 bases). V lost 0 bases to trimming and J lost 6 bases, with 14 bases between them. The CDR3 spans 15 residues. Germline V lookup: CDR1 SGHRS, CDR2 YFSETQ. The CDR3, as DNA: TGCGCCAGCAGCTTGGTCAGCGGCGCCACGGATACGCAGTATTTT. Protein sequence: CASSLVSGATDTQYF.

This chain joins TRBV6-1 and TRBJ2-7; 11 bases fit TRBD2. Germline V gene lookup returns CDR1 MNHNS and CDR2 SASEGT. With 2 bases clipped from V and 5 bases from J, the junction kept 11 bases outside the gene matches. CDR3 length equals 17 residues. This CDR3 reads CASSERIRLAGGDEQYF. CDR3 DNA: TGTGCCAGCAGTGAAAGGATTCGCCTAGCGGGAGGCGACGAGCAGTACTTC.

By sample share, this clone is medium-sized. The CDR3: CASSYYTGADGYTF. DNA of the CDR3: TGTGCCAGCAGTTACTACACAGGGGCGGATGGCTACACCTTC. This chain links TRBV6-6 with TRBJ1-2; 7 positions agree with TRBD1. The V gene end was trimmed by 1 base and the J gene end by 6 bases; junction bases not matched to a gene: 5. Germline V lookup: CDR1 MNHNY, CDR2 SVGAGI (reference sequence). CDR3 length: 14 amino acids.

The V call is TRBV19, the J call TRBJ1-2; the match to TRBD1 covers 8 bases. Germline trimming cut 1 base from V and 7 bases from J; bases unmatched to any gene: 2. CDR3 length equals 13 residues. Germline CDR1 LNHDA, CDR2 SQIVND (reference sequence). The CDR3 region has the DNA TGTGCCAGTAGTATAGTGGGGACAGGTGGCTACACCTTC. Encoded protein: CASSIVGTGGYTF. Filled out from reference TRBV19 and TRBJ1-2, the complete variable domain reads DGGITQSPKYLFRKEGQNVTLSCEQNLNHDAMYWYRQDPGQGLRLIYYSQIVNDFQKGDIAEGYSVSREKKESFPLTVTSAQKNPTAFYLCASSIVGTGGYTFGSGTRLTVV.

This chain joins TRBV30 and TRBJ1-6, with 7 bases identical to TRBD1. The V segment lost 5 bases and the J segment 7 bases; nucleotides outside the gene matches: 8. The CDR3 contains 14 residues. Germline V CDR1 and CDR2: GTSNPN, SVGIG (reference sequence). This chain's CDR3 is CAWQSTGTNSPLHF. In nucleotides, the CDR3 is TGTGCCTGGCAGTCGACAGGGACCAATTCACCCCTCCACTTT.

This chain connects TRBV1 to TRBJ1-3; the DNA was not used to check the table's D call, TRBD1. TRBV1 is marked as a pseudogene. The CDR3 has 15 residues. CDR3 in amino acids: CTSSQDQGDGNTIYF. The CDR3 nucleotides are TGCACCAGCAGCCAAGATCAGGGCGACGGAAACACCATATATTTT.

The chain is built from TRBV27 and TRBJ1-6; perhaps TRBD1 as D (6 bases). V lost 3 bases to trimming and J lost 7 bases, with 16 bases between them. The germline V gene encodes CDR1 MNHEY and CDR2 SMNVEV (reference sequence). The length of the CDR3 is 16 residues. This chain's CDR3 is CASSFLVGTSNSPLHF. CDR3 bases: TGTGCCAGCAGTTTTTTGGTGGGGACATCAAATTCACCCCTCCACTTT.

This chain joins TRBV7-3 and TRBJ1-2; tentative D call: TRBD1 (6 bases). V was shortened by 0 bases and J by 7 bases, with 21 bases between the two germline ends. Germline CDR1 is SGHTA and CDR2 is FQGTGA. This CDR3 contains 17 residues. The CDR3 DNA reads as TGTGCCAGCAGCTTAACGGCCGGACAGAGCGCATCGGGTGGCTACACCTTC. Residues: CASSLTAGQSASGGYTF.

In this sample, this clone turned up a few times. The rearrangement links TRBV28 to TRBJ1-1; tentatively, D is TRBD1 (5 bases). The ends were cut back, 5 bases at V and 7 bases at J, with 17 bases in the middle. This CDR3 is built from 14 residues. Germline lookup yields CDR1 MDHEN and CDR2 SYDVKM. CDR3: CASSRGNRQFEAFF. The CDR3 bases are TGTGCCAGCAGTCGGGGGAACCGACAGTTTGAAGCTTTCTTT.

This clone was seen only a few times. In DNA, the CDR3 is TGTGCCAGCAGCTTGACAGGGGGCTCACCCCTCCACTTT. It is translated as CASSLTGGSPLHF. The V gene is TRBV13, the J gene TRBJ1-6; TRBD1 matches at 10 bases. The V and J ends lost 3 bases and 10 bases, in that order; junction bases with no gene match: 0. This CDR3 has 13 amino acids. Germline V lookup: CDR1 PRHDT, CDR2 FYEKMQ (reference sequence).

V and J are TRBV13 and TRBJ2-5, with 10 bases that match TRBD2. CDR3 length: 18 amino acids. The germline V gene has CDR1 PRHDT and CDR2 FYEKMQ (reference sequence). Unmatched junction bases numbered 13, after V lost 3 bases and J lost 3 bases. The CDR3 DNA reads TGTGCCAGCAGCTTCGGGGGGTTGAGGCTAGCGGGAGAAGAGACCCAGTACTTC. This gives the protein CASSFGGLRLAGEETQYF.

The J gene is TRBJ2-1, the V gene TRBV27; 8 bases align to TRBD2. This CDR3 comprises 18 residues. Losses at the gene ends were 5 bases for V and 2 bases for J; bases not matched to a gene: 14. The germline V gene has CDR1 MNHEY and CDR2 SMNVEV (reference sequence). The CDR3 region is CASSLNPRTSNPYNEQFF. The CDR3 DNA follows: TGTGCCAGCAGTCTCAACCCTCGGACTAGCAACCCCTACAATGAGCAGTTCTTC.

In the case of this clone: The same CDR3 can be traced to other DNA sequences in this sample. The J gene is TRBJ2-7, the V gene TRBV9, with TRBD1 matching over 7 bases. Losses at the gene ends were 0 bases for V and 2 bases for J; bases not matched to a gene: 2. The CDR3 sequence is 14 residues long. In germline, CDR1 is SGDLS, CDR2 YYNGEE. CDR3 loop: CASSVGQGAYEQYF. CDR3 nucleotide sequence: TGTGCCAGCAGCGTAGGCCAGGGGGCCTACGAGCAGTACTTC. Variable domain in full (rest from reference TRBV9 and TRBJ2-7): DSGVTQTPKHLITATGQRVTLRCSPRSGDLSVYWYQQSLDQGLQFLIQYYNGEERAKGNILERFSAQQFPDLHSELNLSSLELGDSALYFCASSVGQGAYEQYFGPGTRLTVT.

The J gene is TRBJ2-7, the V gene TRBV28; TRBD1 aligns across 7 bases. This CDR3 region has 14 residues. The V and J ends lost 2 bases and 1 base, in that order; junction bases with no gene match: 2. Germline-derived CDR1 and CDR2 are MDHEN and SYDVKM. This CDR3 is CASSLDRVSYEQYF. The CDR3 nucleotides are TGTGCCAGCAGTTTAGACAGGGTGTCCTACGAGCAGTACTTC.

V is TRBV30 and J is TRBJ2-5; D is possibly TRBD1 (5 bases). Germline V gives CDR1 GTSNPN, CDR2 SVGIG (reference sequence). Trimming removed 1 base at V and 5 bases at J, with 11 bases between. The CDR3 is 13 residues long. DNA for the CDR3: TGTGCCTGGAGTGGTACAGGACGCGAGACCCAGTACTTC. Protein product: CAWSGTGRETQYF.

The chain couples TRBV19 to TRBJ2-7; 9 nucleotides agree with TRBD2. V trimming: 5 bases; J trimming: 0 bases; junction bases outside the gene matches: 5. There are 15 residues in the CDR3. Germline lookup yields CDR1 LNHDA and CDR2 SQIVND (reference sequence). CDR3 coding DNA: TGTGCCAGTAGTTCTAGCGGGGCGGGCTCCTACGAGCAGTACTTC. Amino acid sequence: CASSSSGAGSYEQYF.

This chain links TRBV15 with TRBJ2-7; TRBD1 matches 7 bases. V lost 5 bases, J lost 4 bases, and 8 bases stayed unmatched. This CDR3 has 14 amino acids. CDR1 LNHNV and CDR2 YYDKDF come from the germline V gene (reference sequence). This chain's CDR3 is CATSGNRGPYEQYF. Written as DNA, the CDR3 is TGTGCCACCAGCGGGAACAGGGGACCGTACGAGCAGTACTTC. Combining the CDR3 with reference TRBV15 and TRBJ2-7 gives the whole variable domain DAMVIQNPRYQVTQFGKPVTLSCSQTLNHNVMYWYQQKSSQAPKLLFHYYDKDFNNEADTPDNFQSRRPNTSFCFLDIRSPGLGDTAMYLCATSGNRGPYEQYFGPGTRLTVT.

This clone was seen a single time. This chain joins TRBV2 and TRBJ2-7; D is unclear. Germline assignment: CDR1 SNHLY and CDR2 FYNNEI. The CDR3 totals 11 residues. V shed 6 bases and J shed 3 bases, with 6 bases lying between them. The CDR3 coding sequence is TGTGCCAGCAGATTAGACTACGAGCAGTACTTC. Translating gives CASRLDYEQYF.